This TCR beta chain was found in a study of cytomegalovirus exposure and HLA in healthy donors. Study-level results: In a later analysis, TCR association rates varied by HLA locus: DRB1 most, HLA-C fewest.

The PCR was carried out with 60 Vbeta primers and 13 Jbeta primers. Measured with immunoSEQ multiplex PCR; TCRdb has only the in-frame clones, and not every one. The table lists around 230,000 clones, 85% of them singletons. This clone came up a few times. What it binds is unknown. Other DNA sequences from this sample encode an identical CDR3 as well. This CDR3 is built from 13 residues. V was pared by 0 bases and J by 5 bases, with 8 bases between. CDR1 and CDR2 (germline): GTSNPN, SVGIG (reference sequence). The sample consisted of PBMCs. The TCR was taken from a girl aged 2-10 years in good health and CMV-seronegative. V is TRBV30 and J is TRBJ1-5; TRBD1 might be the D (5 bases). CDR3 region: CAWSVQGDQPQHF. CDR3 DNA: TGTGCCTGGAGTGTACAAGGGGATCAGCCCCAGCATTTT.